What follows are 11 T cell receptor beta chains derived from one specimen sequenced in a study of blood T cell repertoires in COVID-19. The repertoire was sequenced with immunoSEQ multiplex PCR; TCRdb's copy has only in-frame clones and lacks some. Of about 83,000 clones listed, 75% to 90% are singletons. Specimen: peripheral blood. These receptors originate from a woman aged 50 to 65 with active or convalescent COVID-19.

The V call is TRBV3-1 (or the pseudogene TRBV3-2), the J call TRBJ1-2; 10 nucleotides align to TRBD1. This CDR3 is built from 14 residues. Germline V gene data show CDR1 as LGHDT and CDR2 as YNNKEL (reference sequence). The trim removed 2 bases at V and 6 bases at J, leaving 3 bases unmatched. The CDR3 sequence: CASSQPGTGDGYTF. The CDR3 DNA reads TGTGCCAGCAGCCAACCCGGGACAGGGGATGGCTACACCTTC.

CDR3 amino acids: CASSTGGVGPQHF. The CDR3 DNA is TGTGCCAGCAGTACCGGGGGTGTGGGGCCCCAGCATTTT. The J gene is TRBJ1-5, the V gene TRBV6-1; D is perhaps TRBD1 (5 bases). The CDR3 loop spans 13 amino acids. Trimming pared 5 bases from V and 9 bases from J, leaving 14 bases between. CDR1 and CDR2 (germline): MNHNS, SASEGT.

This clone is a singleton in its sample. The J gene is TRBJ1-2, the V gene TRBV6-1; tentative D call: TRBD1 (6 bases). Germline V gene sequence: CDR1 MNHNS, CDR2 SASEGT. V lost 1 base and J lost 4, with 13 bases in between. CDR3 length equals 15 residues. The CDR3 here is CASSEGWQGLYGYTF. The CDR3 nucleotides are TGTGCCAGCAGTGAAGGTTGGCAGGGGCTCTATGGCTACACCTTC.

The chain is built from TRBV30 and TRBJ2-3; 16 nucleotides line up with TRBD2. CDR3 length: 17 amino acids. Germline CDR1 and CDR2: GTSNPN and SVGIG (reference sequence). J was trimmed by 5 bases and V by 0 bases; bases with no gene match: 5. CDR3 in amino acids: CAWSVGTSGGARDTQYF. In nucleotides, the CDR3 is TGTGCCTGGAGTGTCGGGACTAGCGGGGGGGCCAGAGATACGCAGTATTTT.

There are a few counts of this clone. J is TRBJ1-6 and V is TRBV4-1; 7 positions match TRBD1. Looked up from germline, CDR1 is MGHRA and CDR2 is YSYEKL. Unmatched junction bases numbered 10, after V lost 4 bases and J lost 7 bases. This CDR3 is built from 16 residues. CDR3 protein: CASSRGSGQRNSPLHF. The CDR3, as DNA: TGCGCCAGCAGCCGAGGGTCGGGACAGCGCAATTCACCCCTCCACTTT.

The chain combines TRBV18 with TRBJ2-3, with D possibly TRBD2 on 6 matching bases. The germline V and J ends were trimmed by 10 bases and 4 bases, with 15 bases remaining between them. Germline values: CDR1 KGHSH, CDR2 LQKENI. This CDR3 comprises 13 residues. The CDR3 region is CAIPGDGADTQYF. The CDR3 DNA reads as TGTGCCATCCCGGGGGATGGGGCAGATACGCAGTATTTT.

CDR3 amino acids: CASSPLRQKNEQYF. CDR3 coding DNA: TGTGCCAGCAGCCCTCTCAGGCAGAAAAACGAGCAGTACTTC. The chain combines TRBV5-5 with TRBJ2-7; no clear D. The CDR3 is 14 amino acids. Germline loops: CDR1 SGHKS, CDR2 YYEKEE (reference sequence). Trimming left V 4 bases short and J 5 bases short, with 16 bases between.

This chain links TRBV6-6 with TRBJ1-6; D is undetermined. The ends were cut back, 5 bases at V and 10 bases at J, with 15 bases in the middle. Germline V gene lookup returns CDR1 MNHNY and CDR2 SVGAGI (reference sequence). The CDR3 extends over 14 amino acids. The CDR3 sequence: CASSRAANGSPLHF. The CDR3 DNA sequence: TGTGCCAGCAGTCGGGCAGCCAACGGGTCACCCCTCCACTTT.

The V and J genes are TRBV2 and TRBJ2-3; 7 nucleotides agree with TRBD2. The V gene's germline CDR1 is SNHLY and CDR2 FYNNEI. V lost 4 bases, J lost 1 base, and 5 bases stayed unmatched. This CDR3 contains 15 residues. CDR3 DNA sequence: TGTGCCAGCAGTGCGAGTGGGGGGGGCACAGATACGCAGTATTTT. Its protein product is CASSASGGGTDTQYF. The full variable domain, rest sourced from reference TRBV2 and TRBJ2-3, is EPEVTQTPSHQVTQMGQEVILRCVPISNHLYFYWYRQILGQKVEFLVSFYNNEISEKSEIFDDQFSVERPDGSNFTLKIRSTKLEDSAMYFCASSASGGGTDTQYFGPGTRLTVL.

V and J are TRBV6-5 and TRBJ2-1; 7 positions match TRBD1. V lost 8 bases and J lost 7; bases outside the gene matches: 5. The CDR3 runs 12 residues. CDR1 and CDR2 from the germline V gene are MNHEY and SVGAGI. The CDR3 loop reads CASVEGANEQFF. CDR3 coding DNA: TGTGCCAGCGTCGAGGGGGCGAATGAGCAGTTCTTC.

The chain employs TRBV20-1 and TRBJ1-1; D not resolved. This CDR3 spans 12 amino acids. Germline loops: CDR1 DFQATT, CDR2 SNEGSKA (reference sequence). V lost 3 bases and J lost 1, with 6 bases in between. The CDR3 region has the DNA TGCAGTGCTAGTCACTGGAACACTGAAGCTTTCTTT. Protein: CSASHWNTEAFF.